These 28 T cell receptor beta chains share one sample of origin, sequenced in a study of blood T cell repertoires in COVID-19. The data were produced by immunoSEQ multiplex PCR, yet TCRdb's version contains in-frame clones alone and is incomplete. The sample has 200,000 or so clones; around 77% are singletons. The sample was peripheral blood. The receptors come from a man in his 60s with active or convalescent COVID-19.

The genes are TRBV3-1 (or the pseudogene TRBV3-2) and TRBJ1-1, with D perhaps matching TRBD1 (5 bases). The germline V gene encodes CDR1 LGHDT and CDR2 YNNKEL (reference sequence). CDR3 length: 14 residues. Trimming took 4 bases from V and 5 from J, leaving 14 bases between them. The CDR3 loop is CASSLGEGSTEAFF. CDR3 bases: TGTGCCAGCAGCCTCGGGGAGGGGTCGACTGAAGCTTTCTTT.

The chain couples TRBV2 to TRBJ2-3, with TRBD2 identical over 9 bases. CDR3 length: 17 amino acids. With V trimmed by 7 bases and J by 8 bases, 19 bases remained unmatched. From germline, CDR1 is SNHLY and CDR2 FYNNEI. The CDR3, as DNA: TGTGCCAGCACCGACCCCGTGTGGCGGGAGGGGGGCGGTACGCAGTATTTT. This encodes CASTDPVWREGGGTQYF.

This clone was picked up a small number of times. This rearrangement joins TRBV12-5 to TRBJ2-1; maybe TRBD2 (6 bases). CDR1 is LGHNT and CDR2 is FRNRAP in the germline V gene. This CDR3 has 14 amino acids. V lost 8 bases, J lost 4 bases, and 15 bases lay in between. The CDR3 DNA sequence: TGTGCTAGTCAGGGTGATGGGGGGTACAATGAGCAGTTCTTC. Its protein product is CASQGDGGYNEQFF.

In this sample, this clone turned up once. CDR3 nucleotides: TGTGCCAGCAGCCAAGCGGGAGAGGGGAATGAGCAGTTCTTC. Its protein product is CASSQAGEGNEQFF. The genes are TRBV3-1 (or the pseudogene TRBV3-2) and TRBJ2-1; D possibly corresponds to TRBD2 (6 bases). V was cut by 1 base and J by 7 bases, with 11 bases left in between. This CDR3 contains 14 residues. CDR1 is LGHDT and CDR2 is YNNKEL in the germline V gene (reference sequence).

This chain joins TRBV30 and TRBJ1-3; D remains ambiguous. In germline, CDR1 is GTSNPN, CDR2 SVGIG (reference sequence). This CDR3 is built from 13 residues. The V and J ends lost 4 bases and 7 bases respectively, with 14 bases between them. CDR3 nucleotides: TGTGCCTGGAACCCCGGCAGGAGGAACACCATATATTTT. Translating it yields CAWNPGRRNTIYF.

The V gene is TRBV7-9, the J gene TRBJ2-7, with no clear D. From germline, CDR1 is SEHNR and CDR2 FQNEAQ (reference sequence). The CDR3 spans 12 residues. The V and J ends lost 1 base and 6 bases respectively, with 7 bases between them. CDR3 loop: CASSLEMAEQYF. The CDR3 bases are TGTGCCAGCAGCTTAGAGATGGCCGAGCAGTACTTC.

The V and J genes are TRBV28 and TRBJ2-5; D perhaps matches TRBD1 (6 bases). CDR3 length: 15 residues. V dropped 5 bases and J dropped 7 bases, with 20 bases sitting between them. Germline CDR1 reads MDHEN; CDR2 reads SYDVKM. The CDR3 sequence is CASSARWDTRGTQYF. DNA of the CDR3: TGTGCCAGCAGTGCCCGATGGGACACCCGCGGGACCCAGTACTTC. The full variable domain, its missing parts supplied by reference TRBV28 and TRBJ2-5, is DVKVTQSSRYLVKRTGEKVFLECVQDMDHENMFWYRQDPGLGLRLIYFSYDVKMKEKGDIPEGYSVSREKKERFSLILESASTNQTSMYLCASSARWDTRGTQYFGPGTRLLVL.

The chain couples TRBV15 to TRBJ2-7; tentatively, D is TRBD2 (6 bases). The V and J ends lost 5 bases and 2 bases respectively, with 25 bases between them. Germline CDR1 reads LNHNV; CDR2 reads YYDKDF (reference sequence). The CDR3 has 18 residues. The CDR3, as DNA: TGTGCCACCAGCGCAAACCGGGCGGGATTGATTATCCCCTACGAGCAGTACTTC. This gives the protein CATSANRAGLIIPYEQYF.

This chain joins TRBV19 and TRBJ2-7; 7 bases fit TRBD1. This CDR3 has 13 residues. J lost 2 bases, V lost 5 bases, and 3 bases had no gene match. Per germline, CDR1 LNHDA and CDR2 SQIVND (reference sequence). CDR3 bases: TGTGCCAGTAGTCTTGACAGGGCCTACGAGCAGTACTTC. Amino acid sequence: CASSLDRAYEQYF.

The rearrangement links TRBV7-9 to TRBJ1-6, with a tentative D call TRBD1 (6 bases). CDR1 SEHNR and CDR2 FQNEAQ come from the germline V gene (reference sequence). The CDR3 loop spans 19 amino acids. V was clipped by 3 bases and J by 10 bases, with 28 bases between them. For the CDR3, the DNA is TGTGCCAGCAGCTTTTCGGGGACAATTCCCCCAGAGGTAGAATCACCCCTCCACTTT. Translated, it gives CASSFSGTIPPEVESPLHF.

This chain joins TRBV11-1 and TRBJ1-1, with D perhaps TRBD1 (5 bases). The CDR3 spans 15 residues. Germline V gene sequence: CDR1 SGHAT, CDR2 FQDESV (reference sequence). Deletions cut 7 bases from V and 1 base from J, with 16 bases between. The DNA of the CDR3 is TGTGCCAGCACCAAATTGGACACGGAGAACACTGAAGCTTTCTTT. Protein product: CASTKLDTENTEAFF. The full variable domain, rest sourced from reference TRBV11-1 and TRBJ1-1, is EAEVAQSPRYKITEKSQAVAFWCDPISGHATLYWYRQILGQGPELLVQFQDESVVDDSQLPKDRFSAERLKGVDSTLKIQPAELGDSAMYLCASTKLDTENTEAFFGQGTRLTVV.

This chain joins TRBV19 and TRBJ2-1; D may be TRBD1 (5 bases). Deletions cut 4 bases from V and 0 bases from J, with 13 bases between. CDR1 is LNHDA and CDR2 is SQIVND in the germline V gene (reference sequence). The length of the CDR3 is 16 residues. The CDR3: CASSRQGSSSYNEQFF. DNA of the CDR3: TGTGCCAGTAGTAGGCAGGGCAGCTCCTCCTACAATGAGCAGTTCTTC.

The rearrangement uses TRBV11-2 and TRBJ1-2; possibly TRBD1 for D (5 bases). Trimming shortened V by 4 bases and J by 5 bases, and 8 bases separated the two germline ends. In germline, CDR1 is SGHAT, CDR2 FQNNGV. This CDR3 contains 12 residues. CDR3 nucleotide sequence: TGTGCCAGCAGCTCGGAGGGGTATGGCTACACCTTC. Encoded protein: CASSSEGYGYTF.

This clone showed up just a few times. The chain links TRBV6-1 to TRBJ1-2; D is undetermined. Germline V gene sequence: CDR1 MNHNS, CDR2 SASEGT. With 3 bases removed from V and 5 bases from J, the gap between germline ends came to 16 bases. CDR3 length: 15 residues. The CDR3 DNA sequence: TGTGCCAGCAGTGAGTGGAGGCCAGTAGGGTATGGCTACACCTTC. It yields the protein CASSEWRPVGYGYTF.

This clone occurred a few times. The rearrangement uses TRBV3-1 (or the pseudogene TRBV3-2) and TRBJ1-5; D may be TRBD1 (5 bases). The V end was cut by 4 bases, the J end by 2 bases, with 9 bases between. The CDR3 is made up of 14 amino acids. Germline lookup yields CDR1 LGHDT and CDR2 YNNKEL (reference sequence). CDR3 nucleotide sequence: TGTGCCAGCAGCCTGGACACGGGCAATCAGCCCCAGCATTTT. Its translation: CASSLDTGNQPQHF.

The chain is built from TRBV5-4 and TRBJ1-2, with D unclear. In germline, CDR1 is SGHNT, CDR2 YYREEE (reference sequence). This CDR3 has 15 amino acids. The ends were cut back, 1 base at V and 6 bases at J, with 16 bases in the middle. CDR3 DNA: TGTGCCAGCAGCTTGCGGACTCTACGGGATGATGGCTACACCTTC. Amino acids: CASSLRTLRDDGYTF.

The rearrangement links TRBV7-9 to TRBJ2-7, with 12 bases aligning to TRBD1. The CDR3 has 15 amino acids. Germline-derived CDR1 and CDR2 are SEHNR and FQNEAQ (reference sequence). V was clipped by 3 bases and J by 5 bases; unmatched bases: 5. CDR3 in amino acids: CASSLGTGGRDEQYF. For the CDR3, the DNA is TGTGCCAGCAGCTTGGGGACAGGGGGCCGAGACGAGCAGTACTTC.

The rearrangement uses TRBV5-6 and TRBJ2-1; a possible D gene is TRBD2 (5 bases). Germline V CDR1 and CDR2: SGHDT, YYEEEE. This CDR3 comprises 15 residues. V lost 2 bases and J lost 2, with 11 bases in between. The CDR3 coding sequence is TGTGCCAGCAGCTTCGACGGGAACCCCTACAATGAGCAGTTCTTC. Translating it yields CASSFDGNPYNEQFF.

This clone showed up many times. The CDR3 region is CASGITGSQTAFF. The CDR3 DNA reads as TGTGCTAGTGGTATTACCGGGTCCCAGACAGCTTTCTTT. The chain couples TRBV12-5 to TRBJ1-1, with no clear D. Trimming stripped 5 bases from V and 10 bases from J, with 17 bases between. Germline loops: CDR1 LGHNT, CDR2 FRNRAP. The CDR3 extends over 13 amino acids.

At least ten counts were recorded for this clone. The rearrangement joins TRBV29-1 to TRBJ1-1; D possibly corresponds to TRBD1 (5 bases). The ends were cut back, 6 bases at V and 0 bases at J, with 14 bases in the middle. Germline lookup yields CDR1 SQVTM and CDR2 ANQGSEA. The CDR3 runs to 14 residues. CDR3 amino acids: CSVRRQTMNTEAFF. The CDR3 DNA reads TGCAGCGTCCGAAGACAGACCATGAACACTGAAGCTTTCTTT.

This clone was observed a single time. The V gene is TRBV5-1, the J gene TRBJ1-4, with 7 bases fitting TRBD1. This CDR3 is built from 15 residues. CDR1 and CDR2 from the germline V gene are SGHRS and YFSETQ. V lost 2 bases to trimming and J lost 4 bases; unmatched junction nucleotides: 5. DNA for the CDR3: TGCGCCAGCAGCTTCTCGACAGGGAATAATGAAAAACTGTTTTTT. It is translated as CASSFSTGNNEKLFF.

This chain connects TRBV7-9 to TRBJ1-1; D ambiguous. The CDR3 sequence is 12 residues long. Germline V gives CDR1 SEHNR, CDR2 FQNEAQ (reference sequence). Trimming pared 5 bases from V and 1 base from J, leaving 5 bases between. The CDR3 spells CASSEGNTEAFF. The CDR3 region has the DNA TGTGCCAGCAGCGAGGGGAACACTGAAGCTTTCTTT.

There are a few counts of this clone. The rearrangement links TRBV7-8 to TRBJ2-1, with D perhaps TRBD1 (5 bases). Trimming removed 1 base from V and 0 bases from J, with 16 bases in between. Looked up from germline, CDR1 is SGHVS and CDR2 is FQNEAQ. This CDR3 is built from 18 residues. The DNA of the CDR3 is TGTGCCAGCAGCTTAGGAATGGTGACAGCTAGCTCCTACAATGAGCAGTTCTTC. Protein: CASSLGMVTASSYNEQFF.

The genes are TRBV19 and TRBJ1-3; D is unresolved. Germline V gives CDR1 LNHDA, CDR2 SQIVND (reference sequence). V was trimmed by 9 bases and J by 3 bases, leaving 6 bases between them. This CDR3 contains 11 residues. Here the CDR3 reads CASRNGNTIYF. As DNA, the CDR3 is TGTGCCAGCAGAAATGGAAACACCATATATTTT. The complete variable domain, with remaining parts taken from reference TRBV19 and TRBJ1-3, reads DGGITQSPKYLFRKEGQNVTLSCEQNLNHDAMYWYRQDPGQGLRLIYYSQIVNDFQKGDIAEGYSVSREKKESFPLTVTSAQKNPTAFYLCASRNGNTIYFGEGSWLTVV.

The chain uses TRBV4-1 and TRBJ2-4, with TRBD2 matching over 16 bases. This CDR3 has 18 residues. The trim removed 3 bases at V and 3 bases at J, leaving 5 bases unmatched. The V gene's germline CDR1 is MGHRA and CDR2 YSYEKL. The CDR3 sequence is CASSQGLAGGPGKNIQYF. CDR3 DNA: TGCGCCAGCAGCCAGGGACTAGCGGGAGGGCCGGGCAAAAACATTCAGTACTTC.

Here the CDR3 reads CASSLAETTDTQYF. Here the CDR3 DNA reads TGTGCCAGCAGCTTAGCGGAGACTACAGATACGCAGTATTTT. V gene TRBV7-2 combines with J gene TRBJ2-3; D call uncertain. CDR1 SGHTA and CDR2 FQGNSA come from the germline V gene. The CDR3 consists of 14 residues. V shed 0 bases and J shed 3 bases, with 7 bases lying between them.

This chain links TRBV5-4 with TRBJ2-1; TRBD2 matches 11 bases. There are 15 residues in the CDR3. V shed 4 bases and J 9 bases; nucleotides not matched to a gene: 9. The germline V gene has CDR1 SGHNT and CDR2 YYREEE (reference sequence). The CDR3 sequence: CASSKSSGRAREQFF. The CDR3 DNA follows: TGTGCCAGCAGCAAGAGTAGCGGGAGGGCCCGTGAGCAGTTCTTC.

This chain uses TRBV11-2 with TRBJ1-1; 11 nucleotides align to TRBD1. From germline, CDR1 is SGHAT and CDR2 FQNNGV. The V and J ends lost 6 bases and 5 bases, in that order; junction bases with no gene match: 5. The CDR3 totals 14 residues. The CDR3 region is CASRTGQGGTEAFF. The CDR3 nucleotides are TGTGCCAGCAGAACGGGACAGGGGGGAACTGAAGCTTTCTTT.